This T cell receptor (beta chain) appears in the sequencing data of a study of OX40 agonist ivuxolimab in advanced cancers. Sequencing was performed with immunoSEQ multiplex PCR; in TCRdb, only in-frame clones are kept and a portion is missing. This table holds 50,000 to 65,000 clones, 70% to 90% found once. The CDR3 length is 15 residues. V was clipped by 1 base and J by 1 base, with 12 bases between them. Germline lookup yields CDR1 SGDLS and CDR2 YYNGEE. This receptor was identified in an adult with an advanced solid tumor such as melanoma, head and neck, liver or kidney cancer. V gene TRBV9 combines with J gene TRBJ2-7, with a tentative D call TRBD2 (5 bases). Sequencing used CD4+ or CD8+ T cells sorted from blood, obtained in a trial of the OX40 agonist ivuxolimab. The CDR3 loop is CASSVTPGESYEQYF. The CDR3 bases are TGTGCCAGCAGCGTAACCCCCGGGGAGTCCTACGAGCAGTACTTC.